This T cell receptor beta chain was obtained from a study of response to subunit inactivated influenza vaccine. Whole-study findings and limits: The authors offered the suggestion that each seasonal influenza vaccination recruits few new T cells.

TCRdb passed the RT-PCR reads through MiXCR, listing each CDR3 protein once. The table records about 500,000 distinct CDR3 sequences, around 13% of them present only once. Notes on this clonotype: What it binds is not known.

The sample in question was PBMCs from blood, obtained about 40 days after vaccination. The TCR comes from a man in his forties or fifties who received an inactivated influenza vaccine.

The CDR3 loop reads CSARTGYGYTF. CDR3 bases: TGCAGTGCTAGGACAGGCTATGGCTACACCTTC. The chain couples TRBV20-1 to TRBJ1-2; tentatively, D is TRBD1 (6 bases). Germline loops: CDR1 DFQATT, CDR2 SNEGSKA (reference sequence). The V end was cut by 3 bases, the J end by 4 bases, with 6 bases between. The CDR3 spans 11 residues.